This T cell receptor (beta chain) appears in the sequencing data of a study of T cell responses to AZD1222 COVID-19 vaccine. This clone was recorded only once. Antigen: not known. Second-dose groups at about 4 or about 12 weeks were pooled. This table comes from immunoSEQ multiplex PCR, and its TCRdb copy is limited to in-frame clones, with some not included. Counted here are approximately 80,000 clones, roughly 88% occurring once; the ten biggest clones make up around 9.3%. Germline CDR1 reads SGHNT; CDR2 reads YYREEE (reference sequence). The V end was cut by 0 bases, the J end by 7 bases, with 20 bases between. The CDR3 contains 17 residues. Notes on the study in general: Elevations in Spike-specific TCR breadth and depth followed administration of two AZD1222 doses. Only six AZD1222 recipients tested seropositive at baseline.

The source material was peripheral blood, sampled 28 days after the second AZD1222 dose. V and J are TRBV5-4 and TRBJ2-4; D is perhaps TRBD1 or TRBD2 (7 bases each). The clonotype was recovered from an adult who received the AZD1222 COVID-19 vaccine. The CDR3 spells CASSLDGRGWGGNIQYF. The CDR3 DNA follows: TGTGCCAGCAGCTTGGACGGCAGGGGGTGGGGAGGGAACATTCAGTACTTC.